Below, 32 T cell receptor beta chains from the same sample are listed, as sequenced in a study of blood T cell repertoires in COVID-19. TCRdb keeps only in-frame clones here, not all; method: immunoSEQ multiplex PCR. This table holds over 250,000 clones, roughly 80% found once. Material for sequencing was PBMCs or T cells enriched from blood (not recorded which). The source is a man between 25 and 39 years old with acute COVID-19.

The CDR3 region is CASSLSSAVYGYTF. The CDR3 DNA sequence: TGTGCCAGCAGTTTATCTTCCGCAGTCTATGGCTACACCTTC. The chain has TRBV27 and TRBJ1-2; D gene ambiguous. This CDR3 has 14 amino acids. From germline, CDR1 is MNHEY and CDR2 SMNVEV (reference sequence). Trimming stripped 0 bases from V and 4 bases from J, with 9 bases between.

The chain couples TRBV6-2 or TRBV6-3 to TRBJ2-2, with D perhaps TRBD1 (6 bases). The CDR3 consists of 14 residues. The V and J ends lost 6 bases and 6 bases respectively, with 14 bases between them. Germline V lookup: CDR1 MNHEY, CDR2 SVGEGT. CDR3 residues: CASSPRQEAGELFF. The CDR3, as DNA: TGTGCCAGCAGCCCTCGACAGGAAGCCGGGGAGCTGTTTTTT.

CDR3 nucleotide sequence: TGTGCCAGCAGCGGTCGGAGGGCGGATAACACTGAAGCTTTCTTT. It codes for CASSGRRADNTEAFF. The V call is TRBV11-3, the J call TRBJ1-1; no reliable D call. Trimming shortened V by 5 bases and J by 2 bases, and 15 bases separated the two germline ends. Germline lookup yields CDR1 SGHNT and CDR2 YENEEA. CDR3 length equals 15 residues.

On this clone: Other DNA sequences of this sample code for an identical CDR3. The rearrangement joins TRBV6-5 to TRBJ1-3; weak D call: TRBD1 (5 bases). This CDR3 region has 14 residues. Per germline, CDR1 MNHEY and CDR2 SVGAGI. V dropped 2 bases and J dropped 1 base, with 6 bases sitting between them. The CDR3 loop reads CASSYRGSGNTIYF. CDR3 coding DNA: TGTGCCAGCAGTTACCGGGGGTCTGGAAACACCATATATTTT.

This clone was seen more than once but under ten times. The CDR3 region has the DNA TGTGCCAGCAGGCAGGGGGCCGGTCAGCCCCAGCATTTT. It codes for CASRQGAGQPQHF. The gene calls are TRBV27 and TRBJ1-5; 8 bases agree with TRBD1. Germline CDR1 and CDR2: MNHEY and SMNVEV (reference sequence). Trimming cost V 6 bases and J 6 bases; bases outside gene matches: 4. The CDR3 runs 13 residues.

The V and J genes are TRBV28 and TRBJ1-6; maybe TRBD1 (5 bases). The germline V and J ends were trimmed by 3 bases and 6 bases, with 12 bases remaining between them. The germline CDR1 and CDR2 sequences are MDHEN and SYDVKM. The length of the CDR3 is 15 residues. CDR3 sequence reads: CASSFQGWGNSPLHF. In DNA, the CDR3 is TGTGCCAGCAGTTTTCAGGGTTGGGGTAATTCACCCCTCCACTTT.

The chain employs TRBV6-4 and TRBJ1-2; a weak D match, TRBD1 (5 bases). V was clipped by 6 bases and J by 2 bases, with 7 bases between them. CDR1 is MRHNA and CDR2 is SNTAGT in the germline V gene. CDR3 length equals 12 residues. The CDR3 region has the DNA TGTGCCAGCAGGGCAGGGAACTATGGCTACACCTTC. This encodes CASRAGNYGYTF.

The V call is TRBV27, the J call TRBJ1-6; a possible D gene is TRBD1 (5 bases). This CDR3 is built from 13 residues. V was cut by 6 bases and J by 9 bases, with 12 bases left in between. CDR1 and CDR2 from the germline V gene are MNHEY and SMNVEV (reference sequence). The CDR3 DNA reads TGTGCCAGCAGCCTAGGGGCAACTTCACCCCTCCACTTT. It codes for CASSLGATSPLHF.

This sequence joins TRBV19 and TRBJ1-6; maybe TRBD1 (6 bases). Per germline, CDR1 LNHDA and CDR2 SQIVND (reference sequence). Trimming removed 5 bases from V and 4 bases from J, with 15 bases in between. The CDR3 loop spans 16 amino acids. The CDR3 DNA reads as TGTGCCAGTAGTGCACAGGAGAGGGGGTATAATTCACCCCTCCACTTT. This codes for CASSAQERGYNSPLHF.

The chain employs TRBV15 and TRBJ2-1; 9 nucleotides agree with TRBD1. The germline CDR1 and CDR2 sequences are LNHNV and YYDKDF (reference sequence). This CDR3 region has 15 residues. Trimming at V came to 5 bases and at J to 9 bases, leaving 11 bases not matched to a gene. CDR3 in amino acids: CATSRWTGELGEQFF. The CDR3, as DNA: TGTGCCACCAGCCGATGGACAGGGGAGCTCGGTGAGCAGTTCTTC.

The V gene is TRBV12-3 or TRBV12-4, the J gene TRBJ1-2, with TRBD1 matching over 10 bases. The CDR3 covers 13 residues. Trimming at V came to 5 bases and at J to 11 bases, leaving 8 bases not matched to a gene. The DNA for the CDR3 is TGTGCCAGCAGTCCGCCGGGACAGGGGATGTACACCTTC. Translation gives CASSPPGQGMYTF.

This chain links TRBV18 with TRBJ2-3, with D unresolved. V lost 0 bases and J 4 bases, leaving 8 bases between the germline ends. Germline CDR1 is KGHSH and CDR2 is LQKENI. The CDR3 contains 14 residues. The CDR3 reads CASSPPGGPDTQYF. CDR3 nucleotide sequence: TGTGCCAGCTCACCACCGGGTGGGCCAGATACGCAGTATTTT.

This clone was seen a single time. The rearrangement links TRBV19 to TRBJ1-1, with TRBD1 as a possible D gene (6 bases). Deletions cut 4 bases from V and 3 bases from J, with 15 bases between. Germline assignment: CDR1 LNHDA and CDR2 SQIVND (reference sequence). This CDR3 is 15 amino acids long. Written as DNA, the CDR3 is TGTGCCAGTAGTAGCGGGGGCCCTGGGGACACTGAAGCTTTCTTT. Encoded protein: CASSSGGPGDTEAFF.

This chain joins TRBV19 and TRBJ1-2, with unresolved D. V dropped 3 bases and J dropped 5 bases, with 10 bases sitting between them. CDR3 length: 13 residues. CDR1 is LNHDA, CDR2 SQIVND, per germline (reference sequence). CDR3 region: CASSILQFYGYTF. In nucleotides, the CDR3 is TGTGCCAGTAGTATCCTTCAGTTTTATGGCTACACCTTC.

This chain links TRBV5-8 with TRBJ1-6, with unresolved D. CDR3 length equals 16 residues. V lost 0 bases, J lost 7 bases, and 14 bases lay in between. The germline V gene has CDR1 SGHTS and CDR2 YDEGEE. The CDR3 here is CASSLGIREGNSPLHF. The CDR3 nucleotides read TGTGCCAGCAGCTTGGGAATCCGGGAAGGGAATTCACCCCTCCACTTT.

This chain uses TRBV11-3 with TRBJ2-3; TRBD2 aligns across 14 bases. The junction had 8 bases not matched to a gene; V was cut back by 6 bases and J by 6 bases. The CDR3 runs to 16 residues. Germline loops: CDR1 SGHNT, CDR2 YENEEA. CDR3 nucleotide sequence: TGTGCCAGCAGTGCCGGGACTAGCGGGAGAGTGGATACGCAGTATTTT. Its translation is CASSAGTSGRVDTQYF.

The sample holds a few counts of this clone. The chain has TRBV6-5 and TRBJ1-2, with D unresolved. Trimming took 0 bases from V and 4 from J, leaving 12 bases between them. Germline lookup yields CDR1 MNHEY and CDR2 SVGAGI. This CDR3 region has 15 residues. In DNA, the CDR3 is TGTGCCAGCAGTTACTCGAAGATGGGCACCTATGGCTACACCTTC. This translates into CASSYSKMGTYGYTF.

In this sample, this clone turned up a few times. The V and J genes are TRBV7-8 and TRBJ1-2; D possibly corresponds to TRBD1 (6 bases). The CDR3 is 13 amino acids. Trimming cost V 5 bases and J 7 bases, with 14 bases left between them. Germline values: CDR1 SGHVS, CDR2 FQNEAQ. CDR3 amino acids: CASSPQGRGGYTF. CDR3 in DNA: TGTGCCAGCAGCCCTCAGGGGCGAGGTGGCTACACCTTC.

V usage is TRBV3-1 (or the pseudogene TRBV3-2) and J usage is TRBJ2-5; TRBD1 might be the D (5 bases). Per germline, CDR1 LGHDT and CDR2 YNNKEL (reference sequence). With 1 base removed from V and 0 bases from J, the gap between germline ends came to 6 bases. There are 14 residues in the CDR3. The CDR3 nucleotides read TGTGCCAGCAGCCAAGGACAGAACCAAGAGACCCAGTACTTC. Encoded protein: CASSQGQNQETQYF.

In its sample, this clone was seen a few times. The CDR3 DNA reads as TGTGCCAGCAGCTATGGGGCGGGGGATGCGAGCGAGCAGTACGTC. It codes for CASSYGAGDASEQYV. The chain employs TRBV7-9 and TRBJ2-7; 7 bases map to TRBD2. The CDR3 is 15 amino acids. The germline CDR1 and CDR2 sequences are SEHNR and FQNEAQ (reference sequence). The V gene end was trimmed by 4 bases and the J gene end by 6 bases; junction bases not matched to a gene: 12.

The chain uses TRBV19 and TRBJ1-1, with a possible D match to TRBD1 (5 bases). CDR1 and CDR2 (germline): LNHDA, SQIVND (reference sequence). The CDR3 runs to 14 residues. The ends were cut back, 3 bases at V and 4 bases at J, with 12 bases in the middle. In nucleotides, the CDR3 is TGTGCCAGTAGTATCCAAGGGGCCGGCACTGAAGCTTTCTTT. Its translation is CASSIQGAGTEAFF.

This chain connects TRBV9 to TRBJ2-1; 8 nucleotides match TRBD2. Germline V gene sequence: CDR1 SGDLS, CDR2 YYNGEE. This CDR3 has 16 residues. J gave up 4 bases and V 4 bases, and 10 bases lay outside the gene matches. The DNA for the CDR3 is TGTGCCAGCAGCCCACCCAGCGGGGGACATTACAATGAGCAGTTCTTC. Residues: CASSPPSGGHYNEQFF.

This rearrangement joins TRBV7-8 to TRBJ2-3, with a tentative D call TRBD2 (7 bases). Trimming pared 4 bases from V and 6 bases from J, leaving 17 bases between. Germline lookup yields CDR1 SGHVS and CDR2 FQNEAQ. The CDR3 is 15 amino acids. CDR3 in amino acids: CASSSLSGGRDTQYF. The CDR3, as DNA: TGTGCCAGCAGCTCCCTCTCGGGGGGCCGCGATACGCAGTATTTT.

This sequence joins TRBV27 and TRBJ1-2, with unresolved D. CDR1 is MNHEY and CDR2 is SMNVEV in the germline V gene (reference sequence). The V and J ends lost 2 bases and 6 bases respectively, with 10 bases between them. This CDR3 region has 13 residues. CDR3 sequence: CASSLNEGNGYTF. The CDR3 region has the DNA TGTGCCAGCAGTTTAAACGAGGGAAATGGCTACACCTTC.

This rearrangement joins TRBV25-1 to TRBJ1-2; D remains ambiguous. The CDR3 sequence is 12 residues long. V shed 4 bases and J shed 1 base, with 4 bases lying between them. Germline lookup yields CDR1 MGHDK and CDR2 SYGVNS. The DNA for the CDR3 is TGTGCCAGCAGTGTCGTTAACTATGGCTACACCTTC. Its translation is CASSVVNYGYTF.

The chain recombines TRBV19 with TRBJ2-1; D is uncertain. V was clipped by 4 bases and J by 3 bases, with 13 bases between them. Germline V lookup: CDR1 LNHDA, CDR2 SQIVND (reference sequence). This CDR3 is 15 amino acids long. Here the CDR3 DNA reads TGTGCCAGTAGTACTTTCAGTCCCATCTACAATGAGCAGTTCTTC. Protein product: CASSTFSPIYNEQFF. The variable domain in full, completed from reference TRBV19 and TRBJ2-1, reads DGGITQSPKYLFRKEGQNVTLSCEQNLNHDAMYWYRQDPGQGLRLIYYSQIVNDFQKGDIAEGYSVSREKKESFPLTVTSAQKNPTAFYLCASSTFSPIYNEQFFGPGTRLTVL.

This chain joins TRBV2 and TRBJ1-5; 8 bases agree with TRBD1. Trimming at V came to 7 bases and at J to 1 base, leaving 3 bases not matched to a gene. The germline V gene has CDR1 SNHLY and CDR2 FYNNEI. CDR3 length: 14 residues. CDR3 residues: CASNRQGSNQPQHF. The CDR3 coding sequence is TGTGCCAGCAACCGACAGGGGAGCAATCAGCCCCAGCATTTT.

A single count supports this clone. The V call is TRBV2, the J call TRBJ2-5; D might be TRBD2 (8 bases). This CDR3 contains 17 residues. The germline gives CDR1 SNHLY, CDR2 FYNNEI. Trimming cost V 0 bases and J 4 bases, with 18 bases left between them. In DNA, the CDR3 is TGTGCCAGCAGTGAAGCTCGGGGACAGCGGGGGAGAGAGACCCAGTACTTC. It specifies CASSEARGQRGRETQYF. Full variable domain (rest looked up from reference TRBV2 and TRBJ2-5): EPEVTQTPSHQVTQMGQEVILRCVPISNHLYFYWYRQILGQKVEFLVSFYNNEISEKSEIFDDQFSVERPDGSNFTLKIRSTKLEDSAMYFCASSEARGQRGRETQYFGPGTRLLVL.

The chain is built from TRBV6-5 and TRBJ2-7; 8 nucleotides align to TRBD2. J gave up 6 bases and V 4 bases, and 2 bases lay outside the gene matches. CDR1 is MNHEY, CDR2 SVGAGI, per germline. This CDR3 region has 12 residues. The CDR3, as DNA: TGTGCCAGCAGTTCCGGGACTAGCGAGCAGTACGTC. Protein product: CASSSGTSEQYV.

The V and J genes are TRBV27 and TRBJ1-1; no clear D gene. Germline V gene data show CDR1 as MNHEY and CDR2 as SMNVEV (reference sequence). V gave up 4 bases and J gave up 5 bases, with 17 bases separating them. The CDR3 has 15 amino acids. The CDR3 here is CASSSPGSISTEAFF. CDR3 nucleotides: TGTGCCAGCAGTTCTCCCGGGAGTATATCGACTGAAGCTTTCTTT.

The chain joins TRBV6-5 to TRBJ2-7; TRBD1 matches 7 bases. This CDR3 is 15 amino acids long. Germline CDR1 is MNHEY and CDR2 is SVGAGI. With 4 bases clipped from V and 1 base from J, the junction kept 7 bases outside the gene matches. The CDR3: CASSLETGVSYEQYV. Here the CDR3 DNA reads TGTGCCAGCAGTTTGGAAACAGGGGTTTCCTACGAGCAGTACGTC.

The chain is built from TRBV10-3 and TRBJ2-1; 10 nucleotides line up with TRBD2. CDR1 ENHRY and CDR2 SYGVKD come from the germline V gene. The V segment lost 4 bases and the J segment 10 bases; nucleotides outside the gene matches: 7. This CDR3 spans 14 amino acids. The chain's CDR3 is CAISGVLAGDEQFF. DNA for the CDR3: TGTGCCATCAGTGGGGTCCTAGCGGGAGACGAGCAGTTCTTC.